Below, 24 T cell receptor beta chains from the same sample are listed, as sequenced in a study of T cell clonality in common variable immunodeficiency. TCRdb's table, derived via immunoSEQ multiplex PCR, lists solely in-frame clones and lacks some. The sample contains some 60,000 clones, none of them singletons. Material for sequencing was peripheral blood mononuclear cells. Receptors were obtained from a person aged 18 to 70 in good health.

This clone occurred many times. Read data end 3 residues before the CDR3 end; the end is taken from the germline J gene. The J gene is TRBJ2-3, the V gene TRBV18; 7 bases match TRBD2. J lost 6 bases, V lost 2 bases, and 8 bases had no gene match. Germline lookup yields CDR1 KGHSH and CDR2 LQKENI. The CDR3 runs to 15 residues. CDR3 DNA (partial): TGTGCCAGCTCACCAATGCGGGAGATCATGGATACG. Its protein product is CASSPMREIMDT. The whole CDR3 protein reads CASSPMREIMDTQYF.

This clone was seen repeatedly, ten times or more. From the germline J gene comes the end of the CDR3, since the read stops 3 residues before it. The J gene is TRBJ1-1, the V gene TRBV18, with D perhaps matching TRBD1 (5 bases). The CDR3 extends over 15 amino acids. Trimming pared 3 bases from V and 2 bases from J, leaving 13 bases between. The V gene's germline CDR1 is KGHSH and CDR2 LQKENI. CDR3 DNA (partial): TGTGCCAGCTCACCCCCCGACAGAAGTAACACTGAA. Translating gives CASSPPDRSNTE. The full CDR3 reads CASSPPDRSNTEAFF.

This clone was counted a few times. The CDR3 end falls 3 residues outside the read, so it is completed with the germline J gene. V is TRBV18 and J is TRBJ2-1; 10 nucleotides align to TRBD2. The CDR3 has 17 residues. CDR1 KGHSH and CDR2 LQKENI come from the germline V gene. Trimming at V came to 2 bases and at J to 6 bases, leaving 10 bases not matched to a gene. The part of the CDR3 DNA that was read is TGTGCCAGCTCACCATCAGCGGGAGGGCCTCAGGCCAATGAG. It codes for CASSPSAGGPQANE. The entire CDR3 is CASSPSAGGPQANEQFF. Together with reference TRBV18 and TRBJ2-1, the CDR3 gives the full variable domain: NAGVMQNPRHLVRRRGQEARLRCSPMKGHSHVYWYRQLPEEGLKFMVYLQKENIIDESGMPKERFSAEFPKEGPSILRIQQVVRGDSAAYFCASSPSAGGPQANEQFFGPGTRLTVL.

This clone was seen at least ten times. Sequencing ends 3 residues short of the CDR3 end; the germline J gene provides the rest. This chain links TRBV5-1 with TRBJ2-2; 7 positions agree with TRBD1. Germline CDR1 SGHRS, CDR2 YFSETQ. V gave up 2 bases and J gave up 3 bases; unmatched junction bases: 7. The CDR3 consists of 16 residues. The chain's CDR3 is CASSLFIGTDTGELFF. The part of the CDR3 DNA that was read is TGCGCCAGCAGCTTATTTATCGGGACAGACACCGGGGAG.

A few counts support this clone. The observed sequence ends 3 residues before the CDR3 terminus, with the missing tail filled in from the germline J gene. This chain links TRBV7-6 with TRBJ2-2; possible D gene TRBD2, 6 bases. The ends were cut back, 5 bases at V and 0 bases at J, with 10 bases in the middle. CDR1 SGHVS and CDR2 FNYEAQ come from the germline V gene. The CDR3 length is 15 residues. CDR3 bases read: TGTGCCAGCAGCCTTAGCGGAGCGAACACCGGGGAG. Its protein is CASSLSGANTGE. The complete CDR3 sequence is CASSLSGANTGELFF.

This clone has ten or more counts. With the read ending 3 residues before the CDR3 end, the germline J gene is used to fill in that end. The chain employs TRBV12-3 or TRBV12-4 and TRBJ2-1; D not certain. The V gene lost 5 bases and the J gene lost 6 bases, with 17 bases spanning the gap. This CDR3 has 15 amino acids. The CDR3 sequence is CASSPSSRFGNEQFF. CDR3 DNA, as far as it was read: TGTGCCAGCAGTCCATCAAGCAGGTTCGGCAATGAG.

In its sample, this clone was seen many times. The sequenced part of the CDR3 DNA is TGCGCCAGCAGCTCCAGCGGGAGGACTAGCACAGATACG. Translation gives CASSSSGRTSTDT. The CDR3 in its entirety is CASSSSGRTSTDTQYF. The V gene is TRBV5-1, the J gene TRBJ2-3, with 9 bases identical to TRBD2. The observed sequence ends 3 residues before the CDR3 terminus, with the missing tail filled in from the germline J gene. This CDR3 is built from 16 residues. Germline-derived CDR1 and CDR2 are SGHRS and YFSETQ. Losses at the gene ends were 3 bases for V and 0 bases for J; bases not matched to a gene: 5.

At least ten counts were recorded for this clone. The read falls 3 residues short of the CDR3 end, and the missing part is taken from the germline J gene. V gene TRBV18 combines with J gene TRBJ2-5; TRBD2 aligns across 10 bases. J gave up 2 bases and V 0 bases, and 6 bases lay outside the gene matches. The length of the CDR3 is 17 residues. Looked up from germline, CDR1 is KGHSH and CDR2 is LQKENI. The part of the CDR3 DNA that was read is TGTGCCAGCTCACCACCCGGGACTAGCGTGGAACAAGAGACC. Amino acid sequence: CASSPPGTSVEQET. The whole CDR3 protein is CASSPPGTSVEQETQYF.

This clone was seen a few times. The CDR3 end lies 3 residues beyond the end of the read and is filled in from the germline J gene. The rearrangement joins TRBV11-3 to TRBJ2-1; TRBD1 matches at 11 bases. CDR3 length: 14 amino acids. The germline V gene encodes CDR1 SGHNT and CDR2 YENEEA. Trimming at V came to 1 base and at J to 9 bases, leaving 2 bases not matched to a gene. The CDR3 is CASSLGTGGLEQFF. Incomplete CDR3 DNA: TGTGCCAGCAGCTTAGGGACAGGGGGCCTTGAG.

This clone was observed at least ten times. From the germline J gene comes the end of the CDR3, since the read stops 3 residues before it. This chain links TRBV2 with TRBJ2-1, with D maybe TRBD2 (6 bases). The V gene lost 10 bases and the J gene lost 3 bases, with 13 bases spanning the gap. The CDR3 runs to 13 residues. Germline V gives CDR1 SNHLY, CDR2 FYNNEI. The CDR3 here is CAIYSGDYNEQFF. Incomplete CDR3 DNA: TGTGCCATTTATAGCGGTGACTACAATGAG.

This clone was found many times. The read ends 3 residues shy of where the CDR3 ends; the end is completed using the germline J gene. The chain links TRBV20-1 to TRBJ2-3, with TRBD2 matching over 10 bases. The germline CDR1 and CDR2 sequences are DFQATT and SNEGSKA (reference sequence). The CDR3 consists of 15 residues. J was trimmed by 3 bases and V by 0 bases; bases with no gene match: 3. CDR3 in amino acids: CSARERTSGTDTQYF. Partial CDR3 DNA: TGCAGTGCTAGAGAAAGGACTAGCGGAACAGATACG.

The table lists this clone with many counts. The CDR3 sequence: CSARTPQLAGAGYEQYF. The CDR3 DNA, read in part, is TGCAGTGCTAGGACCCCCCAGCTAGCGGGAGCTGGCTACGAG. The J gene is TRBJ2-7, the V gene TRBV20-1, with 10 bases lining up with TRBD2. The read terminates 3 residues ahead of where the CDR3 ends, so the germline J gene completes it. Germline V CDR1 and CDR2: DFQATT, SNEGSKA (reference sequence). CDR3 length: 17 amino acids. V shed 3 bases and J 3 bases; nucleotides not matched to a gene: 14.

This clone was seen repeatedly, ten times or more. Incomplete CDR3 DNA: TGCAGTGTACATCAAACGGGCAGGGACTATGGC. Translation: CSVHQTGRDYG. The whole CDR3 sequence reads CSVHQTGRDYGYTF. The chain links TRBV20-1 to TRBJ1-2; D is possibly TRBD1 (5 bases). From the germline J gene comes the end of the CDR3, since the read stops 3 residues before it. V was shortened by 7 bases and J by 3 bases, with 18 bases between the two germline ends. CDR3 length: 14 residues. Germline V gene lookup returns CDR1 DFQATT and CDR2 SNEGSKA (reference sequence).

The sample holds many counts of this clone. The CDR3 end lies 3 residues beyond the end of the read and is filled in from the germline J gene. J is TRBJ2-1 and V is TRBV5-1; D might be TRBD1 (5 bases). The germline CDR1 and CDR2 sequences are SGHRS and YFSETQ. The CDR3 runs 17 residues. V was shortened by 4 bases and J by 4 bases, with 21 bases between the two germline ends. The CDR3 protein is CASSLLSRDFSYNEQFF. Incomplete CDR3 DNA: TGCGCCAGCAGCCTCCTAAGCAGGGATTTTTCTTACAATGAG.

This clone was seen ten or more times. The CDR3 end lies 3 residues beyond the end of the read and is filled in from the germline J gene. The V and J genes are TRBV19 and TRBJ1-1, with 7 bases matching TRBD1. Germline V lookup: CDR1 LNHDA, CDR2 SQIVND (reference sequence). V gave up 7 bases and J gave up 1 base; unmatched junction bases: 9. The CDR3 contains 15 residues. The DNA read from the CDR3 is TGTGCCAGTATCCGACAGGGTTACGGGAACACTGAA. It specifies CASIRQGYGNTE. The entire CDR3 protein is CASIRQGYGNTEAFF. The full variable domain, its missing parts supplied by reference TRBV19 and TRBJ1-1, is DGGITQSPKYLFRKEGQNVTLSCEQNLNHDAMYWYRQDPGQGLRLIYYSQIVNDFQKGDIAEGYSVSREKKESFPLTVTSAQKNPTAFYLCASIRQGYGNTEAFFGQGTRLTVV.

The table lists this clone with many counts. The CDR3 goes on 3 residues after the read ends, and that part is filled in from the germline J gene. V is TRBV7-9 and J is TRBJ2-1; TRBD2 might be the D (5 bases). Deletions cut 5 bases from V and 8 bases from J, with 19 bases between. The CDR3 covers 15 residues. Per the germline V gene, CDR1 is SEHNR and CDR2 is FQNEAQ (reference sequence). CDR3 DNA, as far as it was read: TGTGCCAGCAGCGCCGCGGGCTTAATCGCCGATGAG. Protein product: CASSAAGLIADE. The full CDR3 sequence reads CASSAAGLIADEQFF.

The sample holds many counts of this clone. Compared with germline, one end of the junction differs, possibly owing to a read error. The read gets to within 3 residues of the CDR3 end, and the germline J gene fills in the rest. The chain employs TRBV7-7 and TRBJ2-1; D is perhaps TRBD1 (5 bases). Germline assignment: CDR1 SSHAT and CDR2 FNYEAQ (reference sequence). The CDR3 is 13 residues long. The CDR3 bases that were read are TGTGCTAGCAGCTTAGACAGTTACAATGAG. Protein product: CASSLDSYNE. From start to end, the CDR3 is CASSLDSYNEQFF.

This clone was seen many times. The read ends 3 residues before the CDR3 terminus; that terminus is restored from the germline J gene. The chain has TRBV7-3 and TRBJ2-5; perhaps TRBD2 as D (6 bases). The V gene's germline CDR1 is SGHTA and CDR2 FQGTGA. Trimming stripped 1 base from V and 1 base from J, with 10 bases between. The CDR3 covers 15 residues. CDR3 DNA (partial): TGTGCCAGCAGCTTAATCGGCGGGGCCCAAGAGACC. Its protein product is CASSLIGGAQET. In full, the CDR3 reads CASSLIGGAQETQYF. Looking up the rest from reference TRBV7-3 and TRBJ2-5 gives the full variable domain: GAGVSQTPSNKVTEKGKYVELRCDPISGHTALYWYRQSLGQGPEFLIYFQGTGAADDSGLPNDRFFAVRPEGSVSTLKIQRTERGDSAVYLCASSLIGGAQETQYFGPGTRLLVL.

The table lists this clone with many counts. The read terminates 3 residues before the CDR3 end, so the remaining end is supplied by the germline J gene. The rearrangement joins TRBV20-1 to TRBJ2-7, with D possibly matching TRBD2 (5 bases). CDR1 DFQATT and CDR2 SNEGSKA come from the germline V gene (reference sequence). V lost 0 bases and J lost 2, with 11 bases in between. The CDR3 is 14 residues long. CDR3 DNA (partial): TGCAGTGCTAGAGATCGAGCGGTTACCTACGAG. Translating gives CSARDRAVTYE. The whole CDR3 region reads CSARDRAVTYEQYF.

This clone was picked up many times. Sequencing ends 3 residues short of the CDR3 end; the germline J gene provides the rest. This sequence joins TRBV2 and TRBJ2-3; maybe TRBD2 (7 bases). The V and J ends lost 2 bases and 2 bases respectively, with 14 bases between them. In germline, CDR1 is SNHLY, CDR2 FYNNEI. The CDR3 spans 16 residues. This chain's CDR3 is CASSERGALTTDTQYF. The covered CDR3 bases are TGTGCCAGCAGTGAACGGGGGGCCCTTACCACAGATACG.

Ten or more counts support this clone. Read data end 3 residues before the CDR3 end; the end is taken from the germline J gene. J is TRBJ2-3 and V is TRBV5-1; 8 bases match TRBD1. Per the germline V gene, CDR1 is SGHRS and CDR2 is YFSETQ. This CDR3 contains 14 residues. The ends lost 5 bases at V and 3 bases at J; junction bases unmatched: 5. Partial CDR3 DNA: TGCGCCAGCAGAGGACAGGGCCCGACAGATACG. This gives the protein CASRGQGPTDT. The full CDR3 reads CASRGQGPTDTQYF.

This clone was detected ten times or more. The read ends 3 residues early relative to the CDR3; the germline J gene fills the gap. The chain carries TRBV7-9 and TRBJ1-4, with 7 bases identical to TRBD1. With V trimmed by 5 bases and J by 7 bases, 7 bases remained unmatched. The CDR3 length is 14 residues. Germline V CDR1 and CDR2: SEHNR, FQNEAQ (reference sequence). CDR3 DNA, as far as it was read: TGTGCCAGCAGCCAGACAGGGAAAGGTGAAAAA. Protein: CASSQTGKGEK. The full CDR3 sequence reads CASSQTGKGEKLFF.

This clone occurred many times. The read terminates 3 residues ahead of where the CDR3 ends, so the germline J gene completes it. The chain uses TRBV20-1 and TRBJ1-4; D is unresolved. CDR1 DFQATT and CDR2 SNEGSKA come from the germline V gene (reference sequence). The germline V and J ends were trimmed by 0 bases and 5 bases, with 7 bases remaining between them. This CDR3 spans 13 amino acids. Here the CDR3 reads CSARDRGNEKLFF. The CDR3 DNA, read in part, is TGCAGTGCTAGAGATCGCGGGAATGAAAAA.

The sample holds many counts of this clone. The read stops 3 residues short of the end of the CDR3; the missing end is completed from the germline J gene. The chain joins TRBV19 to TRBJ2-6, with 10 bases lining up with TRBD2. The CDR3 sequence is 18 residues long. V shed 6 bases and J 0 bases; nucleotides not matched to a gene: 8. Germline lookup yields CDR1 LNHDA and CDR2 SQIVND (reference sequence). The CDR3 bases that were read are TGTGCCAGTAGGGGCGGACTAGCGGCCAACTCTGGGGCCAACGTC. It encodes CASRGGLAANSGANV. The full CDR3 sequence reads CASRGGLAANSGANVLTF. Filled out from reference TRBV19 and TRBJ2-6, the complete variable domain reads DGGITQSPKYLFRKEGQNVTLSCEQNLNHDAMYWYRQDPGQGLRLIYYSQIVNDFQKGDIAEGYSVSREKKESFPLTVTSAQKNPTAFYLCASRGGLAANSGANVLTFGAGSRLTVL.